This T cell receptor beta chain was captured by sequencing in a study of T cells in Graves' hyperthyroidism and ophthalmopathy. General study results and limits: In the blood, most expanded thyroid clonotypes above 0.001 appeared as well. The model made its ophthalmopathy prediction, and onset followed a median around 6.9 months later.

Of note for this clonotype: As yet, its antigen is unknown.

Diagnosis relied on clinical symptoms, serum thyroxine and TRAb, thyroid ultrasound and orbital computed tomography. RNA transcripts served as the template for amplifying TCR beta CDR3 regions. The primer set for the first-round RT-PCR of the TCR CDR3 was HTBI. TCRdb analysed the multiplex PCR reads with MiXCR anew, one entry per CDR3 protein. The table includes fewer than 110,000 distinct CDR3 sequences, about 16% detected once. Sequencing was performed on blood. This TCR derives from a woman between 50 and 59 years old with Graves' hyperthyroidism.

CDR3 loop: CASRQTGGLTEAFF. CDR3 bases: TGTGCCAGCAGACAGACAGGGGGCTTAACTGAAGCTTTCTTT. The rearrangement uses TRBV28 and TRBJ1-1; TRBD1 matches 10 bases. The CDR3 runs 14 residues. J gave up 5 bases and V 6 bases, and 6 bases lay outside the gene matches. The V gene's germline CDR1 is MDHEN and CDR2 SYDVKM.